Below are 10 T cell receptor beta chains sequenced from a single sample in a study of T cell responses to AZD1222 COVID-19 vaccine. Repertoires were generated with immunoSEQ multiplex PCR, while TCRdb's copy carries only in-frame clones and drops some. The profile shows 95,000 to 110,000 clones, about 93% of them singletons. The material was peripheral blood, obtained on day 0 of AZD1222 vaccination. Receptors originate from an adult in good health.

V and J are TRBV19 and TRBJ2-1, with a tentative D call TRBD2 (5 bases). The germline V gene encodes CDR1 LNHDA and CDR2 SQIVND (reference sequence). Trimming removed 3 bases at V and 3 bases at J, with 15 bases between. This CDR3 comprises 16 residues. CDR3 loop: CASSISLASLYNEQFF. The CDR3 DNA sequence: TGTGCCAGTAGTATCTCTTTAGCGAGCCTCTACAATGAGCAGTTCTTC.

The V call is TRBV6-5, the J call TRBJ1-5, with 7 nucleotides matching TRBD1. The CDR3 extends over 15 amino acids. Germline V lookup: CDR1 MNHEY, CDR2 SVGAGI. The V gene end was trimmed by 6 bases and the J gene end by 0 bases; junction bases not matched to a gene: 5. The CDR3 spells CASSPGGYSNQPQHF. Written as DNA, the CDR3 is TGTGCCAGCAGCCCAGGGGGGTATAGCAATCAGCCCCAGCATTTT.

The chain couples TRBV7-2 to TRBJ1-6; D gene ambiguous. The CDR3 loop spans 14 amino acids. CDR1 is SGHTA, CDR2 FQGNSA, per germline. Between the trimmed V and J ends, which lost 0 bases and 4 bases, there was a span of 4 bases. In DNA, the CDR3 is TGTGCCAGCAGCTTAGCTCCGTATAATTCACCCCTCCACTTT. It specifies CASSLAPYNSPLHF.

This rearrangement joins TRBV7-8 to TRBJ2-2; D ambiguous. Trimming took 5 bases from V and 4 from J, leaving 14 bases between them. The CDR3 length is 15 residues. Germline V CDR1 and CDR2: SGHVS, FQNEAQ. CDR3 residues: CASSPTGPPTGELFF. In DNA, the CDR3 is TGTGCCAGCAGCCCAACCGGGCCCCCCACCGGGGAGCTGTTTTTT.

This clone was recorded a few times. The J gene is TRBJ1-5, the V gene TRBV6-2 or TRBV6-3; TRBD1 might be the D (5 bases). Germline V gives CDR1 MNHEY, CDR2 SVGEGT. The CDR3 runs 13 residues. The V gene lost 5 bases and the J gene lost 4 bases, with 9 bases spanning the gap. The CDR3 coding sequence is TGTGCCAGCAGTCAAGACAGAAATCAGCCCCAGCATTTT. Protein product: CASSQDRNQPQHF.

This chain links TRBV21-1 with TRBJ2-7; no DNA check was done on the table's D call, TRBD1. TRBV21-1 is termed a pseudogene. The CDR3 totals 17 residues. The CDR3 nucleotides are TGTGCCAGCAGCAAAGGCCCCAAGACAGGGGACTCCTACGAGCAGTACTTC. Translated: CASSKGPKTGDSYEQYF.

The V gene is TRBV5-1, the J gene TRBJ2-2, with D hard to call. The CDR3 runs to 16 residues. The V gene lost 1 base and the J gene lost 0 bases, with 10 bases spanning the gap. Germline-derived CDR1 and CDR2 are SGHRS and YFSETQ. The CDR3: CASSLFSDSNTGELFF. The CDR3 DNA reads as TGCGCCAGCAGCTTGTTTTCAGATTCGAACACCGGGGAGCTGTTTTTT.

This chain uses TRBV12-3 or TRBV12-4 with TRBJ1-2; TRBD1 agrees at 8 bases. The CDR3 covers 12 residues. The J segment lost 4 bases and the V segment lost 6 bases, leaving 1 base of the junction unmatched. The CDR3 DNA follows: TGTGCCAGCAGGCAGGGGGCCTATGGCTACACCTTC. This encodes CASRQGAYGYTF.

The rearrangement joins TRBV7-2 to TRBJ2-7; D call uncertain. The CDR3 is 16 amino acids. V was trimmed by 1 base and J by 0 bases, leaving 13 bases between them. The germline gives CDR1 SGHTA, CDR2 FQGNSA. CDR3 sequence (DNA): TGTGCCAGCAGCTTAGTTCTTGGGTTCCGCTCCTACGAGCAGTACTTC. Translation: CASSLVLGFRSYEQYF. Using reference TRBV7-2 and TRBJ2-7 for the parts outside the CDR3, the full variable domain is GAGVSQSPSNKVTEKGKDVELRCDPISGHTALYWYRQSLGQGLEFLIYFQGNSAPDKSGLPSDRFSAERTGGSVSTLTIQRTQQEDSAVYLCASSLVLGFRSYEQYFGPGTRLTVT.

The count of this clone is one. The chain has TRBV5-1 and TRBJ1-1; D gene unclear. Trimming cost V 6 bases and J 5 bases, with 14 bases left between them. Germline-derived CDR1 and CDR2 are SGHRS and YFSETQ. The CDR3 covers 13 residues. CDR3 residues: CASIGILGTEAFF. The CDR3 bases are TGCGCCAGCATCGGGATCTTGGGGACTGAAGCTTTCTTT.